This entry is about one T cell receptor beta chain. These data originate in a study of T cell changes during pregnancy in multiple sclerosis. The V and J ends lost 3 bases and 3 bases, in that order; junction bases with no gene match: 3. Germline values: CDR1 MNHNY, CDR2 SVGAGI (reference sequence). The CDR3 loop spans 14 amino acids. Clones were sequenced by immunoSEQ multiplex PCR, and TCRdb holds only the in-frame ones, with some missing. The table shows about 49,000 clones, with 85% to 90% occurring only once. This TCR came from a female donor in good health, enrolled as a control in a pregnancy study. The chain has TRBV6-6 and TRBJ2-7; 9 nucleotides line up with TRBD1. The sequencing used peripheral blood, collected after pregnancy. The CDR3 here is CASSYRQGDYEQYF. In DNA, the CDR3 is TGTGCCAGCAGTTATAGACAGGGGGACTACGAGCAGTACTTC.